The source of this T cell receptor beta chain is a study of cytomegalovirus exposure and HLA in healthy donors. This cohort consisted of healthy bone marrow donors. V gave up 8 bases and J gave up 2 bases, with 12 bases separating them. Germline-derived CDR1 and CDR2 are GTSNPN and SVGIG (reference sequence). This CDR3 has 12 residues. The study ran its PCR with 60 Vbeta and 13 Jbeta primers. Measured with immunoSEQ multiplex PCR; TCRdb has only the in-frame clones, and not every one. Among nearly 300,000 clones listed, approximately 90% were seen once. The sequenced material came from PBMCs. The receptor's source is a man aged 40-49 years in good health and CMV-seropositive. The chain recombines TRBV30 with TRBJ1-1; the D gene is possibly TRBD1 (6 bases). The CDR3 loop is CARRGRNTEAFF. CDR3 bases: TGTGCCCGCAGGGGCAGAAACACTGAAGCTTTCTTT. The full variable domain, rest sourced from reference TRBV30 and TRBJ1-1, is SQTIHQWPATLVQPVGSPLSLECTVEGTSNPNLYWYRQAAGRGLQLLFYSVGIGQISSEVPQNLSASRPQDRQFILSSKKLLLSDSGFYLCARRGRNTEAFFGQGTRLTVV.